What follows are 32 T cell receptor beta chains derived from one specimen sequenced in a study of T cell repertoires in cytomegalovirus infection. TCRdb passed the reads through MiXCR, listing each CDR3 protein once. The sample yields roughly 920,000 distinct CDR3 sequences, roughly 30% seen once. Their recognized antigens are unknown. Sequencing used cultured CD8+ T cells from PBMCs, obtained from culture after CMV antigen stimulation. These receptors all stem from a human donor in good health (CMV status not recorded). Some clones in this sample may be carry-over from other donors' samples.

V and J are TRBV11-2 and TRBJ1-1, with unresolved D. The V end was cut by 4 bases, the J end by 5 bases, with 8 bases between. The CDR3 covers 12 residues. The germline V gene has CDR1 SGHAT and CDR2 FQNNGV. In nucleotides, the CDR3 is TGTGCCAGCAGCTCCCCCGTAACTGAAGCTTTCTTT. Translating gives CASSSPVTEAFF.

This clonotype was observed a few times. This rearrangement joins TRBV24-1 to TRBJ2-1, with 8 bases fitting TRBD2. Germline V gene lookup returns CDR1 KGHDR and CDR2 SFDVKD. V lost 3 bases, J lost 7 bases, and 10 bases stayed unmatched. This CDR3 spans 16 amino acids. The CDR3 loop is CATSDRSGTSPNEQFF. The CDR3 DNA sequence: TGTGCCACCAGTGATCGCTCCGGGACTAGTCCAAATGAGCAGTTCTTC.

CDR3 sequence: CASTAGTSAENTGELFF. DNA of the CDR3: TGTGCCAGTACCGCCGGGACTAGCGCGGAAAACACCGGGGAGCTGTTTTTT. The chain couples TRBV19 to TRBJ2-2, with 10 bases aligning to TRBD2. V lost 7 bases, J lost 2 bases, and 10 bases stayed unmatched. This CDR3 is 17 amino acids long. Germline V lookup: CDR1 LNHDA, CDR2 SQIVND (reference sequence). Based on the CDR3 plus reference TRBV19 and TRBJ2-2, the full variable domain is DGGITQSPKYLFRKEGQNVTLSCEQNLNHDAMYWYRQDPGQGLRLIYYSQIVNDFQKGDIAEGYSVSREKKESFPLTVTSAQKNPTAFYLCASTAGTSAENTGELFFGEGSRLTVL.

The genes are TRBV27 and TRBJ1-2, with TRBD1 matching 10 bases. From germline, CDR1 is MNHEY and CDR2 SMNVEV (reference sequence). The V gene end was trimmed by 3 bases and the J gene end by 7 bases; junction bases not matched to a gene: 11. CDR3 size: 16 residues. The CDR3 DNA reads TGTGCCAGCAGTTTTAAACTGGACAGGGGGATAACTGGCTACACCTTC. The encoded protein is CASSFKLDRGITGYTF.

This clonotype was observed a handful of times. The J gene is TRBJ1-2, the V gene TRBV10-3; a weak D match, TRBD1 (5 bases). The V and J ends lost 0 bases and 4 bases respectively, with 12 bases between them. The CDR3 length is 15 residues. Germline V gene data show CDR1 as ENHRY and CDR2 as SYGVKD. The DNA of the CDR3 is TGTGCCATCAGTGAGTCTGGCAGGGATGCCTATGGCTACACCTTC. Amino acids: CAISESGRDAYGYTF.

This clonotype was seen repeatedly, ten times or more. This chain connects TRBV7-6 to TRBJ2-3; 7 bases are a match to TRBD1. The V and J ends lost 0 bases and 5 bases, in that order; junction bases with no gene match: 2. There are 14 residues in the CDR3. Germline CDR1 is SGHVS and CDR2 is FNYEAQ. The CDR3 spells CASSLATGKDTQYF. The CDR3 DNA reads as TGTGCCAGCAGCTTAGCGACAGGGAAAGATACGCAGTATTTT.

This clonotype was picked up one time. The chain has TRBV7-9 and TRBJ2-7; D is perhaps TRBD2 (6 bases). V shed 0 bases and J shed 0 bases, with 9 bases lying between them. CDR1 and CDR2 from the germline V gene are SEHNR and FQNEAQ (reference sequence). CDR3 length: 15 residues. The CDR3 region is CASSLAQGLSYEQYF. The CDR3 region has the DNA TGTGCCAGCAGCTTAGCGCAGGGACTCTCCTACGAGCAGTACTTC.

V is TRBV5-1 and J is TRBJ1-5, with D hard to call. Germline V gene data show CDR1 as SGHRS and CDR2 as YFSETQ. CDR3 length equals 15 residues. The V end was cut by 0 bases, the J end by 4 bases, with 11 bases between. As DNA, the CDR3 is TGCGCCAGCAGCTTGGAGGGCGACCGAAATCAGCCCCAGCATTTT. This encodes CASSLEGDRNQPQHF.

This chain uses TRBV5-4 with TRBJ2-3; TRBD1 matches 8 bases. The V gene's germline CDR1 is SGHNT and CDR2 YYREEE (reference sequence). The V gene end was trimmed by 6 bases and the J gene end by 8 bases; junction bases not matched to a gene: 5. CDR3 length equals 12 residues. The CDR3 nucleotides read TGTGCCAGCATCGGAACAGGGGGTACGCAGTATTTT. Residues: CASIGTGGTQYF.

The table lists this clonotype with many counts. J is TRBJ2-3 and V is TRBV7-6; TRBD2 matches at 10 bases. V lost 2 bases and J lost 0; bases outside the gene matches: 8. The CDR3 has 18 residues. Germline V CDR1 and CDR2: SGHVS, FNYEAQ. The CDR3 DNA reads TGTGCCAGCAGCTTACTAGCGGGGGACACAGCTAGCACAGATACGCAGTATTTT. This encodes CASSLLAGDTASTDTQYF.

The chain has TRBV6-6 and TRBJ2-1, with TRBD2 as a possible D gene (5 bases). Germline CDR1 MNHNY, CDR2 SVGAGI (reference sequence). V dropped 2 bases and J dropped 8 bases, with 10 bases sitting between them. This CDR3 has 13 residues. The CDR3 sequence is CASSYHTRDEQFF. The CDR3 DNA reads TGTGCCAGCAGTTACCATACTAGGGATGAGCAGTTCTTC.

This clonotype was counted only a few times. The gene calls are TRBV7-6 and TRBJ2-7; weak D call: TRBD2 (5 bases). This CDR3 is 11 amino acids long. Trimming took off 6 bases at V and 7 bases at J, with 10 bases between the two ends. The germline V gene encodes CDR1 SGHVS and CDR2 FNYEAQ. The CDR3 nucleotides are TGTGCCAGCAGTGACTATAGAGAGCAGTACTTC. This gives the protein CASSDYREQYF.

J is TRBJ1-4 and V is TRBV28; D is ambiguous. The V end was cut by 2 bases, the J end by 7 bases, with 11 bases between. This CDR3 is 14 amino acids long. The germline gives CDR1 MDHEN, CDR2 SYDVKM. In DNA, the CDR3 is TGTGCCAGCAGTTTACCCGAGGGAACTGAAAAACTGTTTTTT. Encoded protein: CASSLPEGTEKLFF. Full variable domain (rest looked up from reference TRBV28 and TRBJ1-4): DVKVTQSSRYLVKRTGEKVFLECVQDMDHENMFWYRQDPGLGLRLIYFSYDVKMKEKGDIPEGYSVSREKKERFSLILESASTNQTSMYLCASSLPEGTEKLFFGSGTQLSVL.

This clonotype was seen a handful of times. The V gene is TRBV7-6, the J gene TRBJ2-5; possible D gene TRBD1, 6 bases. Per the germline V gene, CDR1 is SGHVS and CDR2 is FNYEAQ. V dropped 6 bases and J dropped 5 bases, with 19 bases sitting between them. CDR3 length equals 15 residues. The CDR3 nucleotides are TGTGCCAGCAGTTCGCCACCAGGGGAAGGGGAGACCCAGTACTTC. It encodes CASSSPPGEGETQYF.

This clonotype occurred a few times. This chain uses TRBV5-4 with TRBJ2-3; D gene ambiguous. Looked up from germline, CDR1 is SGHNT and CDR2 is YYREEE (reference sequence). This CDR3 contains 12 residues. Between the trimmed V and J ends, which lost 2 bases and 5 bases, there was a span of 6 bases. The CDR3 DNA reads as TGTGCCAGCAGCTTAGAGCAAGATACGCAGTATTTT. Its translation is CASSLEQDTQYF.

This clonotype was observed a few times. V and J are TRBV5-1 and TRBJ2-1; TRBD1 matches at 7 bases. Unmatched junction bases numbered 3, after V lost 1 base and J lost 5 bases. CDR1 and CDR2 from the germline V gene are SGHRS and YFSETQ. The CDR3 is made up of 14 amino acids. For the CDR3, the DNA is TGCGCCAGCAGCTTGTGGCAGGGGGACAATGAGCAGTTCTTC. This gives the protein CASSLWQGDNEQFF.

The chain recombines TRBV9 with TRBJ2-1, with no clear D. The CDR3 is 15 residues long. The V gene lost 3 bases and the J gene lost 6 bases, with 16 bases spanning the gap. From germline, CDR1 is SGDLS and CDR2 YYNGEE. The CDR3 nucleotides read TGTGCCAGCAGCGATGGACCTAACGGCGGCAATGAGCAGTTCTTC. This encodes CASSDGPNGGNEQFF.

The V gene is TRBV6-6, the J gene TRBJ2-7; 9 bases are shared with TRBD1. V dropped 4 bases and J dropped 6; count of bases not matched to a gene: 16. CDR3 length: 17 residues. Germline-derived CDR1 and CDR2 are MNHNY and SVGAGI (reference sequence). CDR3 loop: CASSSNGGQGPRGEQYV. Written as DNA, the CDR3 is TGTGCCAGCAGTTCCAACGGGGGACAGGGCCCAAGGGGCGAGCAGTACGTC.

This clonotype occurred many times. CDR3 region: CASSLDPGGNYGYTF. CDR3 in DNA: TGTGCCAGCAGCTTAGATCCAGGGGGAAACTATGGCTACACCTTC. This rearrangement joins TRBV7-8 to TRBJ1-2; TRBD1 matches 7 bases. V was pared by 1 base and J by 2 bases, with 4 bases of the junction left unmatched. CDR1 and CDR2 (germline): SGHVS, FQNEAQ. CDR3 length: 15 amino acids.

The rearrangement joins TRBV28 to TRBJ1-1; TRBD1 is a possible D gene (5 bases). The germline V and J ends were trimmed by 5 bases and 4 bases, with 14 bases remaining between them. Germline lookup yields CDR1 MDHEN and CDR2 SYDVKM. The CDR3 has 14 amino acids. CDR3: CASSRQGPLTEAFF. CDR3 sequence (DNA): TGTGCCAGCAGTAGGCAGGGACCGCTCACTGAAGCTTTCTTT.

This clonotype appeared many times. This sequence joins TRBV19 and TRBJ2-1; D is unresolved. The germline V gene has CDR1 LNHDA and CDR2 SQIVND (reference sequence). The CDR3 is 15 residues long. V was clipped by 4 bases and J by 0 bases, with 10 bases between them. For the CDR3, the DNA is TGTGCCAGTAGTACCCGGGTCACCTCCTACAATGAGCAGTTCTTC. It translates to CASSTRVTSYNEQFF.

The table lists this clonotype with a few counts. The chain couples TRBV11-2 to TRBJ1-1; D unresolved. V lost 7 bases, J lost 1 base, and 13 bases lay in between. The CDR3 is made up of 14 amino acids. Per the germline V gene, CDR1 is SGHAT and CDR2 is FQNNGV. Written as DNA, the CDR3 is TGTGCCAGCAACCGCCGGGCGCCGAACACTGAAGCTTTCTTT. Its protein is CASNRRAPNTEAFF. The variable domain in full, with the rest retrieved from reference TRBV11-2 and TRBJ1-1, is EAGVAQSPRYKIIEKRQSVAFWCNPISGHATLYWYQQILGQGPKLLIQFQNNGVVDDSQLPKDRFSAERLKGVDSTLKIQPAKLEDSAVYLCASNRRAPNTEAFFGQGTRLTVV.

V is TRBV11-2 and J is TRBJ2-2; D possibly corresponds to TRBD2 (6 bases). Germline assignment: CDR1 SGHAT and CDR2 FQNNGV. Trimming took 3 bases from V and 7 from J, leaving 15 bases between them. This CDR3 contains 15 residues. The CDR3 is CASSFRAEGGGELFF. CDR3 coding DNA: TGTGCCAGCAGCTTCAGGGCGGAGGGAGGCGGGGAGCTGTTTTTT.

This clonotype was detected a few times. The rearrangement uses TRBV27 and TRBJ1-1; tentatively, D is TRBD1 (5 bases). V was trimmed by 2 bases and J by 8 bases, leaving 12 bases between them. CDR3 size: 13 residues. Germline values: CDR1 MNHEY, CDR2 SMNVEV (reference sequence). The CDR3 sequence: CASSLEIRGEAFF. CDR3 DNA sequence: TGTGCCAGCAGTTTAGAGATCCGGGGGGAAGCTTTCTTT.

This clonotype showed up just a few times. The chain links TRBV7-9 to TRBJ2-7; D is ambiguous. The CDR3 consists of 12 residues. The V end lost 6 bases, the J end lost 2 bases, and 8 bases lay between the germline ends. Germline CDR1 is SEHNR and CDR2 is FQNEAQ (reference sequence). The CDR3 nucleotides read TGTGCCAGCAGTCCGGACCCCTACGAGCAGTACGTC. Its translation: CASSPDPYEQYV.

This clonotype has just a few counts. The J gene is TRBJ2-1, the V gene TRBV20-1; tentatively, D is TRBD1 (6 bases). Germline V gene data show CDR1 as DFQATT and CDR2 as SNEGSKA (reference sequence). This CDR3 is built from 16 residues. V was pared by 0 bases and J by 7 bases, with 19 bases between. CDR3 in DNA: TGCAGTGCTAGAGATGGGGGAAGGGGGTTCGGGAATGAGCAGTTCTTC. Protein sequence: CSARDGGRGFGNEQFF.

This clonotype was seen a handful of times. The chain employs TRBV4-1 and TRBJ1-5, with 7 bases aligning to TRBD1. The trim removed 0 bases at V and 2 bases at J, leaving 7 bases unmatched. There are 17 residues in the CDR3. The germline V gene encodes CDR1 MGHRA and CDR2 YSYEKL. Here the CDR3 reads CASSQEGGQVGNQPQHF. The CDR3 coding sequence is TGCGCCAGCAGCCAAGAGGGAGGACAGGTTGGCAATCAGCCCCAGCATTTT.

The rearrangement links TRBV11-3 to TRBJ1-1; 11 bases match TRBD1. V shed 2 bases, J shed 4 bases, and the junction held 6 bases outside the gene matches. The CDR3 contains 16 residues. The germline gives CDR1 SGHNT, CDR2 YENEEA. CDR3 loop: CASSLRTGGGGTEAFF. Written as DNA, the CDR3 is TGTGCCAGCAGCTTAAGGACAGGGGGCGGCGGCACTGAAGCTTTCTTT.

V usage is TRBV7-3 and J usage is TRBJ2-1, with TRBD1 matching 11 bases. With V trimmed by 4 bases and J by 8 bases, 4 bases remained unmatched. The CDR3 runs to 14 residues. Germline V gene sequence: CDR1 SGHTA, CDR2 FQGTGA. Here the CDR3 DNA reads TGTGCCAGCAGCTCCGGACAGGGGGCCTATGAGCAGTTCTTC. Its translation is CASSSGQGAYEQFF.

This clonotype was seen a handful of times. The V call is TRBV6-6, the J call TRBJ2-5, with 7 bases that match TRBD2. This CDR3 spans 15 amino acids. The germline V gene encodes CDR1 MNHNY and CDR2 SVGAGI (reference sequence). J gave up 1 base and V 5 bases, and 7 bases lay outside the gene matches. Here the CDR3 reads CASSPGTTSQETQYF. The CDR3 DNA sequence: TGTGCCAGCAGTCCCGGGACTACATCCCAAGAGACCCAGTACTTC.

This clonotype was seen at least ten times. The chain employs TRBV5-1 and TRBJ1-6, with D unresolved. The CDR3 totals 17 residues. Germline CDR1 and CDR2: SGHRS and YFSETQ. V was cut by 0 bases and J by 0 bases, with 10 bases left in between. CDR3: CASSLGSRSSYNSPLHF. The DNA of the CDR3 is TGCGCCAGCAGCTTGGGGTCAAGGAGCTCCTATAATTCACCCCTCCACTTT.

CDR3 amino acids: CASYGANTGELFF. The CDR3 DNA reads TGTGCCAGCTACGGGGCGAACACCGGGGAGCTGTTTTTT. This chain uses TRBV5-4 with TRBJ2-2; a weak D match, TRBD2 (5 bases). Deletions cut 7 bases from V and 0 bases from J, with 7 bases between. This CDR3 has 13 residues. Germline values: CDR1 SGHNT, CDR2 YYREEE (reference sequence).